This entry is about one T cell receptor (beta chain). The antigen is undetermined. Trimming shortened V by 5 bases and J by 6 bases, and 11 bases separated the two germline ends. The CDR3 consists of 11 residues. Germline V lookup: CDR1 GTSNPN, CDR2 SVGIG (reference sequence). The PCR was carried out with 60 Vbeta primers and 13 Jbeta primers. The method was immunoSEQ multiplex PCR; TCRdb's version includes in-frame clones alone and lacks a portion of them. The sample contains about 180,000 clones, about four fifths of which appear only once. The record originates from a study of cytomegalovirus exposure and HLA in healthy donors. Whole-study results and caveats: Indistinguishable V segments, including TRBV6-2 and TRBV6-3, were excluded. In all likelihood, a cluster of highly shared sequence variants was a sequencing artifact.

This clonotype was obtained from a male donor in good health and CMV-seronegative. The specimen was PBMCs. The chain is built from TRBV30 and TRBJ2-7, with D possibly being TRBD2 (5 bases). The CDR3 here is CAWGTGFEQYF. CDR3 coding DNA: TGTGCCTGGGGTACGGGGTTCGAGCAGTACTTC.